This T cell receptor (beta chain) originates from a study of shared T cell receptors in the human thymus. Per germline, CDR1 SQVTM and CDR2 ANQGSEA. J was trimmed by 1 base and V by 8 bases; bases with no gene match: 12. This CDR3 has 16 residues. Produced via immunoSEQ multiplex PCR; TCRdb's table is partial and in-frame only. The table lists hundreds of thousands of clones, approximately 88% of them singletons, with roughly 0.0097% in the top ten. This sample was shared with a second study, whose subject was human thymus T cells. That paper adds: The people who donated were healthy Finnish babies having corrective surgery for congenital heart defects. Resections from corrective heart surgery provided thymus tissue.

The chain is built from TRBV29-1 and TRBJ2-1, with 9 bases lining up with TRBD2. Source material: thymocytes. The clonotype originates from a boy younger than two with a congenital heart defect. The CDR3 loop is CSSQGDSGRSYNEQFF. The DNA for the CDR3 is TGCAGCTCCCAGGGAGATAGCGGGAGATCCTACAATGAGCAGTTCTTC.